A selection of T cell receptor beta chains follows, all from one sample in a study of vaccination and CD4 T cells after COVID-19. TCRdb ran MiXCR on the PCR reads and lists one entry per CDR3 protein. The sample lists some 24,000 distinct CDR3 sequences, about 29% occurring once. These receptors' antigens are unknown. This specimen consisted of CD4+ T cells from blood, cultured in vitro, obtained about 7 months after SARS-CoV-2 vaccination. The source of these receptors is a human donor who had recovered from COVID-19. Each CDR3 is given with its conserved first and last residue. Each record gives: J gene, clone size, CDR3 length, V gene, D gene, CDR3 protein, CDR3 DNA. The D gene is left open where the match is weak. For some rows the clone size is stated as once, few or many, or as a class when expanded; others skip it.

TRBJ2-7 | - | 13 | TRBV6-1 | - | CASTRTESYEQYF | TGTGCCAGCACCAGGACGGAATCCTACGAGCAGTACTTC
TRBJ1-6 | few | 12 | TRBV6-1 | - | CASSEIRGTLHF | TGTGCCAGCAGTGAAATTAGGGGGACCCTCCACTTT
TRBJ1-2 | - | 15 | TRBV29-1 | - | CSVEEVERGGYGYTF | TGCAGCGTTGAAGAGGTAGAAAGGGGAGGCTATGGCTACACCTTC
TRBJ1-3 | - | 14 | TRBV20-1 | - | CSARGAYSGNTIYF | TGCAGTGCTAGAGGAGCCTACTCTGGAAACACCATATATTTT
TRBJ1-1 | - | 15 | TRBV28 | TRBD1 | CASSQMTGGLTEAFF | TGTGCCAGCAGTCAAATGACAGGGGGGTTGACTGAAGCTTTCTTT
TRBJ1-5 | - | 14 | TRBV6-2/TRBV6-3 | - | CASTPRGAYQPQHF | TGTGCCAGCACCCCGAGGGGGGCATATCAGCCCCAGCATTTT
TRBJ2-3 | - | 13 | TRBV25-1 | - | CASRPEVTDTQYF | TGTGCCAGCAGGCCCGAGGTCACAGATACGCAGTATTTT
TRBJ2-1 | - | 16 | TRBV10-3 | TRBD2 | CAISLETSGGNNEQFF | TGTGCCATCAGCCTAGAGACTAGCGGGGGTAATAATGAGCAGTTCTTC
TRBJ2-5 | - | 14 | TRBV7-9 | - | CASSWLAQPQTQYF | TGTGCCAGCAGCTGGTTGGCCCAACCGCAGACCCAGTACTTC
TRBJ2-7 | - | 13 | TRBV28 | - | CASSLRDPNEQYF | TGTGCCAGCAGTTTACGGGACCCCAACGAGCAGTACTTC
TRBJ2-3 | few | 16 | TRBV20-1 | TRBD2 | CSASRGLAGHTDTQYF | TGCAGTGCTAGCCGAGGACTAGCGGGACACACAGATACGCAGTATTTT
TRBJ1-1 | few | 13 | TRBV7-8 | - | CASSLAGEGKAFF | TGTGCCAGCAGCTTAGCGGGCGAGGGAAAAGCTTTCTTT
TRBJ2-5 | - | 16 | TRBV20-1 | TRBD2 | CSARPLASGAQETQYF | TGCAGTGCTAGGCCCCTGGCTAGCGGGGCACAAGAGACCCAGTACTTC
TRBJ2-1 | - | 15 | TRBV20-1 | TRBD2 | CSTTSGRFMDNEQFF | TGCAGTACCACTAGCGGGAGATTTATGGACAATGAGCAGTTCTTC
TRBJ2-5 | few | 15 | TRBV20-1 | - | CSARDVSPTVETQYF | TGCAGTGCTAGAGATGTCTCTCCGACCGTAGAGACCCAGTACTTC
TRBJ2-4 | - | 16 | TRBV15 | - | CATSRDGGTAKNIQYF | TGTGCCACCAGCAGAGATGGGGGGACGGCCAAAAACATTCAGTACTTC
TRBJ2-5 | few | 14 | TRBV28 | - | CASSLGGGGETQYF | TGTGCCAGCAGTTTAGGGGGCGGGGGAGAGACCCAGTACTTC
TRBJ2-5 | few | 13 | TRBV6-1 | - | CATLVQGWETQYF | TGTGCCACCCTGGTACAGGGTTGGGAGACCCAGTACTTC
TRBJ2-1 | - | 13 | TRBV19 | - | CASSVTAVGEQFF | TGTGCCAGTAGTGTGACAGCGGTCGGTGAGCAGTTCTTC
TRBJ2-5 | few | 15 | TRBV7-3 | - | CASSITGTLQETQYF | TGTGCCAGCAGCATTACCGGGACTCTCCAAGAGACCCAGTACTTC
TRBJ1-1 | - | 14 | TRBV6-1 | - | CATYGPVKNTEAFF | TGTGCCACTTATGGGCCTGTGAAGAACACTGAAGCTTTCTTT
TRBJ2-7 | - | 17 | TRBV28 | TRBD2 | CASTPSVGGGTQYEQYF | TGTGCCAGCACCCCGAGCGTGGGCGGGGGTACCCAATACGAGCAGTACTTC
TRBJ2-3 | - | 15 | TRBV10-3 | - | CAISEGLAGTDTQYF | TGTGCCATCAGTGAAGGGCTAGCAGGCACAGATACGCAGTATTTT
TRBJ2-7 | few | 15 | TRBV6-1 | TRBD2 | CASRDRRLAGQEQYF | TGTGCCAGCCGGGACCGGAGACTAGCGGGGCAAGAGCAGTACTTC
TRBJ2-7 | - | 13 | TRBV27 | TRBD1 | CASSDRGPYEQYF | TGTGCCAGCAGTGACAGGGGACCCTACGAGCAGTACTTC
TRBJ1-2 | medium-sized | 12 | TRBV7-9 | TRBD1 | CASSLTGAGYTF | TGTGCCAGCAGCCTTACAGGGGCTGGCTACACCTTC